Shown below are 18 T cell receptor beta chains from a single sample sequenced in a study of blood T cell repertoires in COVID-19. Profiled with immunoSEQ multiplex PCR; TCRdb holds only in-frame clones, not every one. The table lists 100,000 to 150,000 clones, 90% of them singletons, with around 3.7% in the top ten. Specimen: peripheral blood. These receptors all stem from a man aged 50 to 59 with active COVID-19.

This clone occurred many times. Here the CDR3 reads CASSMQGGRTGELFF. The CDR3 DNA is TGTGCCAGTAGTATGCAGGGAGGGAGGACCGGGGAGCTGTTTTTT. The V call is TRBV19, the J call TRBJ2-2; 7 bases match TRBD2. After removal of 3 bases from V and 5 bases from J, the junction contained 6 bases not matched to a gene. The CDR3 loop spans 15 amino acids. Germline V gene data show CDR1 as LNHDA and CDR2 as SQIVND (reference sequence).

The CDR3 loop reads CASSRVVSMAQYF. The DNA of the CDR3 is TGTGCCAGCTCGAGGGTAGTATCCATGGCCCAGTACTTC. The rearrangement links TRBV12-3 or TRBV12-4 to TRBJ2-5, with D tentatively TRBD2 (5 bases). The CDR3 extends over 13 amino acids. V was shortened by 8 bases and J by 9 bases, with 19 bases between the two germline ends.

The CDR3 here is CASRETDYSNQPQHF. CDR3 DNA: TGTGCCAGCCGGGAGACAGACTATAGCAATCAGCCCCAGCATTTT. This rearrangement joins TRBV19 to TRBJ1-5, with a possible D match to TRBD1 (5 bases). Germline V gives CDR1 LNHDA, CDR2 SQIVND (reference sequence). The CDR3 length is 15 residues. Trimming cost V 9 bases and J 0 bases, with 15 bases left between them.

The rearrangement joins TRBV11-2 to TRBJ1-5; D remains ambiguous. The V end was cut by 2 bases, the J end by 4 bases, with 6 bases between. The CDR3 totals 13 residues. Germline values: CDR1 SGHAT, CDR2 FQNNGV. CDR3 sequence: CASSLQANQPQHF. The CDR3, as DNA: TGTGCCAGCAGCTTACAGGCGAATCAGCCCCAGCATTTT.

This chain uses TRBV7-2 with TRBJ2-1, with D possibly matching TRBD2 (5 bases). The length of the CDR3 is 12 residues. V was pared by 1 base and J by 10 bases, with 8 bases between. The germline CDR1 and CDR2 sequences are SGHTA and FQGNSA. The CDR3 nucleotides are TGTGCCAGCAGCTTAGGCTGGAGGGAGCAGTTCTTC. It is translated as CASSLGWREQFF.

The chain couples TRBV19 to TRBJ2-7; TRBD2 is a possible D gene (5 bases). The germline V and J ends were trimmed by 10 bases and 0 bases, with 13 bases remaining between them. Germline CDR1 reads LNHDA; CDR2 reads SQIVND (reference sequence). The CDR3 consists of 13 residues. CDR3 region: CATSTAGSYEQYF. As DNA, the CDR3 is TGTGCCACCAGCACGGCGGGCTCCTACGAGCAGTACTTC.

V gene TRBV7-3 combines with J gene TRBJ1-6; D gene ambiguous. CDR1 is SGHTA, CDR2 FQGTGA, per germline. The V and J ends lost 8 bases and 4 bases respectively, with 9 bases between them. CDR3 size: 13 residues. CDR3 nucleotides: TGTGCCAGCGGTCGGGAGTATAATTCACCCCTCCACTTT. Translation gives CASGREYNSPLHF.

V is TRBV6-6 and J is TRBJ2-7; 10 bases match TRBD2. Germline CDR1 reads MNHNY; CDR2 reads SVGAGI (reference sequence). The CDR3 consists of 18 residues. V gave up 5 bases and J gave up 3 bases; unmatched junction bases: 16. The CDR3 DNA follows: TGTGCCAGCAGTCCGGGCCCCTCGAGCGGGAGGGCCATCTACGAGCAGTACGTC. Translated, it gives CASSPGPSSGRAIYEQYV.

The chain links TRBV7-2 to TRBJ2-1; a weak D match, TRBD1 (6 bases). CDR3 size: 13 residues. Trimming took 5 bases from V and 8 from J, leaving 13 bases between them. Germline V gene data show CDR1 as SGHTA and CDR2 as FQGNSA. The DNA of the CDR3 is TGTGCCAGCAGCCTAAAGCGACAGGATGAGCAGTTCTTC. Translation gives CASSLKRQDEQFF.

The chain links TRBV19 to TRBJ2-6; D unresolved. V shed 4 bases and J shed 0 bases, with 4 bases lying between them. CDR1 and CDR2 from the germline V gene are LNHDA and SQIVND (reference sequence). The CDR3 runs 14 residues. The CDR3 DNA reads as TGTGCCAGTAGTAAAGCCTCTGGGGCCAACGTCCTGACTTTC. Amino acids: CASSKASGANVLTF.

V is TRBV5-1 and J is TRBJ2-5; 9 bases fit TRBD1. This CDR3 is 14 amino acids long. CDR1 and CDR2 (germline): SGHRS, YFSETQ. Losses at the gene ends were 4 bases for V and 5 bases for J; bases not matched to a gene: 6. The CDR3 nucleotides read TGCGCCAGCAGCAAGGGACAGGGTGGGGAGACCCAGTACTTC. It codes for CASSKGQGGETQYF.

The chain's CDR3 is CASSSTSGGFTDTQYF. CDR3 sequence (DNA): TGTGCCAGCAGCTCGACTAGCGGGGGGTTCACAGATACGCAGTATTTT. The chain links TRBV7-9 to TRBJ2-3; 13 nucleotides line up with TRBD2. CDR1 is SEHNR and CDR2 is FQNEAQ in the germline V gene (reference sequence). With 4 bases clipped from V and 2 bases from J, the junction kept 3 bases outside the gene matches. CDR3 length equals 16 residues. Together with reference TRBV7-9 and TRBJ2-3, the CDR3 gives the full variable domain: DTGVSQNPRHKITKRGQNVTFRCDPISEHNRLYWYRQTLGQGPEFLTYFQNEAQLEKSRLLSDRFSAERPKGSFSTLEIQRTEQGDSAMYLCASSSTSGGFTDTQYFGPGTRLTVL.

The chain carries TRBV7-3 and TRBJ1-6; no firm D call. Between the trimmed V and J ends, which lost 5 bases and 9 bases, there was a span of 8 bases. This CDR3 is built from 12 residues. Germline V gene lookup returns CDR1 SGHTA and CDR2 FQGTGA. In DNA, the CDR3 is TGTGCCAGCAGCCGATCAGTTTCACCCCTCCACTTT. Its translation: CASSRSVSPLHF.

The rearrangement joins TRBV29-1 to TRBJ2-7; possibly TRBD2 for D (6 bases). The CDR3 is 12 residues long. In germline, CDR1 is SQVTM, CDR2 ANQGSEA. V was cut by 0 bases and J by 7 bases, with 10 bases left in between. The CDR3 here is CSVEDNRGEQYV. CDR3 bases: TGCAGCGTTGAAGATAACCGGGGGGAGCAGTACGTC.

CDR3 coding DNA: TGTGCCAGCAGCGTAGGGTATAGCTCCTACAATGAGCAGTTCTTC. Translated, it gives CASSVGYSSYNEQFF. The gene calls are TRBV9 and TRBJ2-1; no clear D gene. Germline CDR1 and CDR2: SGDLS and YYNGEE. CDR3 length equals 15 residues. The ends were cut back, 0 bases at V and 0 bases at J, with 7 bases in the middle.

V and J are TRBV15 and TRBJ2-7; 11 bases map to TRBD2. Germline V gene data show CDR1 as LNHNV and CDR2 as YYDKDF (reference sequence). Trimming removed 2 bases from V and 4 bases from J; junction bases left unmatched: 13. This CDR3 comprises 18 residues. CDR3 sequence reads: CATSRKTSGTCLGYEQYV. Written as DNA, the CDR3 is TGTGCCACCAGCAGAAAGACTAGCGGGACGTGTTTAGGATACGAGCAGTACGTC.

The chain is built from TRBV7-6 and TRBJ2-5; D is possibly TRBD1 (6 bases). CDR1 and CDR2 from the germline V gene are SGHVS and FNYEAQ. V gave up 1 base and J gave up 4 bases, with 16 bases separating them. This CDR3 is built from 16 residues. For the CDR3, the DNA is TGTGCCAGCAGCTTAGGAGGTTCAGGGGTCGCAGAGACCCAGTACTTC. Translated: CASSLGGSGVAETQYF.

This chain links TRBV5-6 with TRBJ1-5, with no clear D. The CDR3 extends over 15 amino acids. V was cut by 3 bases and J by 0 bases, with 10 bases left in between. Germline V gives CDR1 SGHDT, CDR2 YYEEEE. The chain's CDR3 is CASSSAGGSNQPQHF. The CDR3 DNA follows: TGTGCCAGCAGCTCAGCGGGCGGTAGCAATCAGCCCCAGCATTTT.